This is a list of T cell receptor beta chains from one sample in a study of blood T cells in healthy people across ages. MiXCR was run by TCRdb on the 5' RACE reads, yielding one entry per CDR3 protein. The sample contains 900,000 to 950,000 distinct CDR3 sequences, about 29% of which appear only once. This same sample was also part of a study on T cells of mothers and their children.

Material for sequencing was blood. The receptor source for this set is a woman aged 40 to 50 in good health. CDR3s include the opening cysteine and the closing phenylalanine or tryptophan. D genes are given only for firm matches. Clone size is shown for a subset of rows, as once, few, many or a class of expanded clone.

CDR3aa: CASSVGGETQYF
CDR3nt: TGTGCCAGCAGCGTAGGAGGGGAGACCCAGTACTTC
abundance: many
j_gene: TRBJ2-5
d_gene: -
v_gene: TRBV9

CDR3aa: CAWNGQEGEKLFF
CDR3nt: TGTGCCTGGAACGGACAGGAAGGCGAAAAACTGTTTTTT
abundance: few
j_gene: TRBJ1-4
d_gene: TRBD1
v_gene: TRBV30

CDR3aa: CASSLGSGVYGQYF
CDR3nt: TGTGCCAGCAGTTTAGGTAGCGGGGTCTACGGGCAGTACTTC
abundance: once
j_gene: TRBJ2-7
d_gene: TRBD2
v_gene: TRBV12-3/TRBV12-4

CDR3aa: CASSYGDTVGYEQYF
CDR3nt: TGTGCCAGCAGCTACGGGGACACGGTTGGCTACGAGCAGTACTTC
abundance: few
j_gene: TRBJ2-7
d_gene: -
v_gene: TRBV7-9

CDR3aa: CASSYSTRGNEQFF
CDR3nt: TGTGCCAGCAGTTACTCGACGCGGGGTAATGAGCAGTTCTTC
abundance: -
j_gene: TRBJ2-1
d_gene: -
v_gene: TRBV6-6

CDR3aa: CASSQPGSYYEQYF
CDR3nt: TGTGCCAGCAGTCAACCGGGATCTTACTACGAGCAGTACTTC
abundance: -
j_gene: TRBJ2-7
d_gene: -
v_gene: TRBV28

CDR3aa: CASSLALAGAGADTQYF
CDR3nt: TGTGCCAGCAGCCTAGCACTAGCGGGGGCGGGGGCAGATACGCAGTATTTT
abundance: -
j_gene: TRBJ2-3
d_gene: TRBD2
v_gene: TRBV7-2

CDR3aa: CASGQSDRRTEAFF
CDR3nt: TGTGCCAGCGGCCAATCGGACAGGAGGACTGAAGCTTTCTTT
abundance: -
j_gene: TRBJ1-1
d_gene: TRBD1
v_gene: TRBV3-1

CDR3aa: CASSIQATGYGYTF
CDR3nt: TGTGCCAGCAGTATACAGGCTACGGGTTATGGCTACACCTTC
abundance: -
j_gene: TRBJ1-2
d_gene: -
v_gene: TRBV6-5

CDR3aa: CASSLRGRDDEQFF
CDR3nt: TGTGCCAGCAGCTTAAGAGGACGGGACGATGAGCAGTTCTTC
abundance: once
j_gene: TRBJ2-1
d_gene: -
v_gene: TRBV7-2

CDR3aa: CASSFSAHEQYF
CDR3nt: TGTGCCAGCAGCTTCTCCGCCCACGAGCAGTACTTC
abundance: few
j_gene: TRBJ2-7
d_gene: -
v_gene: TRBV7-9

CDR3aa: CASSFGIDTQYF
CDR3nt: TGTGCCAGCAGTTTTGGCATTGATACGCAGTATTTT
abundance: many
j_gene: TRBJ2-3
d_gene: -
v_gene: TRBV12-3/TRBV12-4

CDR3aa: CSARGQHTDTQYF
CDR3nt: TGCAGTGCTAGAGGACAGCACACAGATACGCAGTATTTT
abundance: few
j_gene: TRBJ2-3
d_gene: -
v_gene: TRBV20-1

CDR3aa: CASSPSVAGALNTEAFF
CDR3nt: -
abundance: -
j_gene: TRBJ1-1
d_gene: -
v_gene: TRBV5-5

CDR3aa: CASSLEWGAGGTQYF
CDR3nt: TGTGCCAGCAGCTTAGAATGGGGGGCAGGCGGGACCCAGTACTTC
abundance: -
j_gene: TRBJ2-5
d_gene: -
v_gene: TRBV11-1

CDR3aa: CASSFTGTDYGYTF
CDR3nt: TGCGCCAGCAGCTTCACCGGGACAGACTATGGCTACACCTTC
abundance: -
j_gene: TRBJ1-2
d_gene: TRBD1
v_gene: TRBV5-1

CDR3aa: CASSQEARQKYQPQHF
CDR3nt: TGTGCCAGCAGCCAAGAAGCGCGACAGAAGTATCAGCCCCAGCATTTT
abundance: many
j_gene: TRBJ1-5
d_gene: -
v_gene: TRBV4-2

CDR3aa: CATSRDRRGTYEQYF
CDR3nt: TGTGCCACCAGCAGAGATCGGCGGGGAACATACGAGCAGTACTTC
abundance: many
j_gene: TRBJ2-7
d_gene: -
v_gene: TRBV15

CDR3aa: CASSLVGTGGDTEAFF
CDR3nt: TGCGCCAGCAGCTTGGTCGGGACAGGGGGAGACACTGAAGCTTTCTTT
abundance: -
j_gene: TRBJ1-1
d_gene: TRBD1
v_gene: TRBV5-1

CDR3aa: CASSQEDRVHEQYF
CDR3nt: TGCGCCAGCAGCCAAGAGGACAGGGTCCACGAGCAGTACTTC
abundance: few
j_gene: TRBJ2-7
d_gene: TRBD1
v_gene: TRBV4-1

CDR3aa: CSVEERGAPYEQYF
CDR3nt: TGCAGCGTTGAAGAGCGGGGGGCTCCCTACGAGCAGTACTTC
abundance: many
j_gene: TRBJ2-7
d_gene: TRBD2
v_gene: TRBV29-1

CDR3aa: CASSPEVLAKNIQYF
CDR3nt: TGTGCCAGCAGCCCGGAGGTTCTAGCCAAAAACATTCAGTACTTC
abundance: few
j_gene: TRBJ2-4
d_gene: -
v_gene: TRBV5-8

CDR3aa: CASSFTGADRGSSPLHF
CDR3nt: TGTGCCAGCAGTTTTACTGGCGCGGACAGGGGTTCTTCACCCCTCCACTTT
abundance: -
j_gene: TRBJ1-6
d_gene: TRBD1
v_gene: TRBV12-3/TRBV12-4

CDR3aa: CAISESGQGSDGQYF
CDR3nt: TGTGCCATCAGTGAGTCGGGGCAGGGCTCAGACGGGCAGTACTTC
abundance: -
j_gene: TRBJ2-5
d_gene: -
v_gene: TRBV10-3

CDR3aa: CASSYSYSGNTIYF
CDR3nt: TGTGCCAGCAGTTACTCGTACTCTGGAAACACCATATATTTT
abundance: few
j_gene: TRBJ1-3
d_gene: -
v_gene: TRBV6-6

CDR3aa: CASSLDPLETQFF
CDR3nt: TGTGCCAGCAGCTTAGATCCCCTCGAGACCCAGTTCTTC
abundance: few
j_gene: TRBJ2-1
d_gene: -
v_gene: TRBV11-2

CDR3aa: CSARPRSHIADTQYF
CDR3nt: TGCAGTGCTCGCCCTCGGTCCCATATCGCAGATACGCAGTATTTT
abundance: -
j_gene: TRBJ2-3
d_gene: -
v_gene: TRBV20-1

CDR3aa: CASSLGLAGPMTQYF
CDR3nt: TGTGCCAGCAGCTTGGGACTAGCGGGTCCCATGACCCAGTACTTC
abundance: few
j_gene: TRBJ2-5
d_gene: TRBD2
v_gene: TRBV7-2